This entry concerns a single T cell receptor (beta chain). Treatment here: oral pan-JAK inhibitor, 5-10 mg twice daily. Alopecia areata patients gave lesional scalp punch biopsies and peripheral blood samples. Sequencing templates came from extracted RNA that was reverse transcribed into cDNA. Sequencing used immunoSEQ multiplex PCR; TCRdb keeps in-frame clones, though not all of them. The table lists about 190,000 clones, around 60% of them singletons. This record comes from a study of CD8+ T cells in alopecia areata. About the research overall: Treated patients were given 5 to 10 mg oral tofacitinib twice daily.

The source material was CD8+ T cells sorted from blood, sampled at week 24, from a patient treated with tofacitinib. The clonotype was recovered from a human donor with alopecia areata.

CDR3 in DNA: TGTGCCACCGCCCCGGGCAGGGTCAATCAGCCCCAGCATTTT. It codes for CATAPGRVNQPQHF. V gene TRBV7-9 combines with J gene TRBJ1-5, with D tentatively TRBD1 (5 bases). This CDR3 spans 14 amino acids. Trimming took 10 bases from V and 3 from J, leaving 16 bases between them. The germline V gene has CDR1 SEHNR and CDR2 FQNEAQ (reference sequence).